Listed below are T cell receptor beta chains from one sample, sequenced in a study of T cell repertoires in cytomegalovirus infection. TCRdb used MiXCR to reprocess the reads, holding one entry per CDR3 protein. The table records roughly 310,000 distinct CDR3 sequences, roughly a sixth of them present only once. The sequenced sample consisted of PBMCs. The receptors were gathered from a human donor in good health (CMV status not recorded). Some clones in this sample may be carry-over from other donors' samples. Each CDR3 is given with its conserved first and last residue. The order of the fields is V gene, J gene, CDR3 protein.

TRBV7-3	TRBJ1-4	CASRPIATNEKLFF
TRBV4-1	TRBJ2-5	CASSQERDLKTQYF
TRBV7-2	TRBJ2-5	CASSYPTGGEETQYF
TRBV20-1	TRBJ1-1	CSARQANTEAFF
TRBV18	TRBJ1-1	CASSPNSRQQTMNTEAFF
TRBV6-6	TRBJ2-4	CASSYSVLRGGGRAKNIQYF
TRBV10-1	TRBJ1-4	CASSEPQDRRPEKLFF
TRBV5-5	TRBJ1-4	CASSTLGTDNEKLFF
TRBV4-2	TRBJ2-7	CASSQAGLAGAEYEQYF
TRBV4-2	TRBJ1-1	CASSLDTSGNTEAFF
TRBV29-1	TRBJ2-3	CSGKMTGETDTQYF
TRBV6-5	TRBJ1-2	CASSYRQGNSYGYTF
TRBV2	TRBJ1-4	CASNRGTGNEKLFF
TRBV28	TRBJ1-1	CASSFPSFEAFF
TRBV20-1	TRBJ2-3	CSARVSGGGPDTQYF
TRBV3-1	TRBJ2-2	CASSVLAGGNTGELFF
TRBV7-2	TRBJ1-2	CASSLDPRGNYGYTF
TRBV20-1	TRBJ1-1	CSASKQGTGATEAFF